These 17 T cell receptor beta chains originate from one sample sequenced in a study of blood T cell repertoires in COVID-19. The assay was immunoSEQ multiplex PCR, and TCRdb's table has in-frame clones only and misses some. Of hundreds of thousands of clones listed, about 80% are singletons. Specimen: peripheral blood. The receptors here all came from a middle-aged woman with active or convalescent COVID-19.

This clone was detected once. The V call is TRBV4-1, the J call TRBJ1-2; D not certain. V was pared by 1 base and J by 4 bases, with 13 bases between. Germline V CDR1 and CDR2: MGHRA, YSYEKL. This CDR3 is built from 15 residues. Here the CDR3 reads CASSQGEGFGYGYTF. The CDR3, as DNA: TGCGCCAGCAGCCAAGGGGAGGGCTTCGGCTATGGCTACACCTTC.

The chain has TRBV5-6 and TRBJ2-7; D is possibly TRBD2 (6 bases). The CDR3 extends over 15 amino acids. In germline, CDR1 is SGHDT, CDR2 YYEEEE. Trimming took 4 bases from V and 2 from J, leaving 16 bases between them. DNA of the CDR3: TGTGCCAGCAGCAATGAGGGAGGACCGACCTACGAGCAGTACTTC. This encodes CASSNEGGPTYEQYF.

This clone came up a few times. V and J are TRBV9 and TRBJ1-5; D may be TRBD1 (6 bases). The germline V gene has CDR1 SGDLS and CDR2 YYNGEE. The CDR3 has 16 amino acids. V dropped 0 bases and J dropped 2 bases, with 12 bases sitting between them. The CDR3 spells CASSVEGGGGNQPQHF. The DNA of the CDR3 is TGTGCCAGCAGCGTAGAGGGAGGGGGGGGCAATCAGCCCCAGCATTTT. The full variable domain, completed using reference TRBV9 and TRBJ1-5, is DSGVTQTPKHLITATGQRVTLRCSPRSGDLSVYWYQQSLDQGLQFLIQYYNGEERAKGNILERFSAQQFPDLHSELNLSSLELGDSALYFCASSVEGGGGNQPQHFGDGTRLSIL.

The V gene is TRBV30, the J gene TRBJ1-3; 9 nucleotides align to TRBD1. CDR3 length: 15 amino acids. After removal of 3 bases from V and 3 bases from J, the junction contained 6 bases not matched to a gene. Germline V gene lookup returns CDR1 GTSNPN and CDR2 SVGIG (reference sequence). Written as DNA, the CDR3 is TGTGCCTGGAGAGAACAGGGGGCGGGTGGAAACACCATATATTTT. Translation: CAWREQGAGGNTIYF.

V usage is TRBV3-1 (or the pseudogene TRBV3-2) and J usage is TRBJ1-2; D unresolved. The germline V and J ends were trimmed by 1 base and 6 bases, with 18 bases remaining between them. The CDR3 loop spans 16 amino acids. Per the germline V gene, CDR1 is LGHDT and CDR2 is YNNKEL (reference sequence). The CDR3 nucleotides are TGTGCCAGCAGCCAAGTAGCAACGGTTGGCATAGATGGCTACACCTTC. It yields the protein CASSQVATVGIDGYTF.

The V gene is TRBV5-5, the J gene TRBJ2-1; possibly TRBD1 for D (5 bases). Between the trimmed V and J ends, which lost 2 bases and 7 bases, there was a span of 22 bases. The CDR3 contains 17 residues. From germline, CDR1 is SGHKS and CDR2 YYEKEE (reference sequence). CDR3 loop: CASSLLSPTDLRNEQFF. CDR3 nucleotide sequence: TGTGCCAGCAGCTTACTTTCCCCGACAGATCTAAGAAATGAGCAGTTCTTC.

The chain carries TRBV28 and TRBJ2-7; D may be TRBD1 (6 bases). CDR1 is MDHEN and CDR2 is SYDVKM in the germline V gene. CDR3 length: 15 amino acids. The V end lost 7 bases, the J end lost 1 base, and 17 bases lay between the germline ends. The CDR3 DNA follows: TGTGCCAGCAACGCCCGGCAGGGGATGTCCTACGAGCAGTACTTC. This gives the protein CASNARQGMSYEQYF.

The chain carries TRBV7-9 and TRBJ2-7; D is unresolved. V shed 5 bases and J shed 2 bases, with 13 bases lying between them. The germline gives CDR1 SEHNR, CDR2 FQNEAQ (reference sequence). CDR3 length: 14 amino acids. CDR3 protein: CASSPFGPTYEQYF. In DNA form, the CDR3 reads TGTGCCAGCAGCCCCTTCGGTCCTACCTACGAGCAGTACTTC.

The chain recombines TRBV18 with TRBJ2-1; the match to TRBD1 covers 8 bases. Trimming cost V 2 bases and J 6 bases; bases outside gene matches: 6. Germline V gene lookup returns CDR1 KGHSH and CDR2 LQKENI. CDR3 length: 15 residues. DNA of the CDR3: TGTGCCAGCTCACCAGAGACAGGGGTACGCAATGAGCAGTTCTTC. It is translated as CASSPETGVRNEQFF.

The V call is TRBV27, the J call TRBJ2-3; no clear D gene. The ends were cut back, 5 bases at V and 4 bases at J, with 4 bases in the middle. The CDR3 contains 11 residues. The germline CDR1 and CDR2 sequences are MNHEY and SMNVEV (reference sequence). The CDR3 DNA is TGTGCCAGCAGTGCGGCAGATACGCAGTATTTT. It translates to CASSAADTQYF.

The gene calls are TRBV7-2 and TRBJ2-1, with a weak D call TRBD1 (5 bases). Germline-derived CDR1 and CDR2 are SGHTA and FQGNSA. This CDR3 region has 12 residues. V gave up 5 bases and J gave up 8 bases, with 10 bases separating them. The CDR3 sequence is CASSIRVDEQFF. For the CDR3, the DNA is TGTGCCAGCAGCATCAGGGTTGATGAGCAGTTCTTC.

The V call is TRBV7-9, the J call TRBJ1-4; 10 bases fit TRBD1. Trimming cost V 5 bases and J 0 bases; bases outside gene matches: 12. The CDR3 covers 19 residues. Germline loops: CDR1 SEHNR, CDR2 FQNEAQ (reference sequence). The CDR3, as DNA: TGTGCCAGCAGCACCCCTGGACAGGGGGACCGGGCAACTAATGAAAAACTGTTTTTT. It yields the protein CASSTPGQGDRATNEKLFF.

The CDR3 region is CATRRQGATGELFF. CDR3 bases: TGTGCCACGAGGAGACAGGGGGCGACCGGGGAGCTGTTTTTT. The rearrangement uses TRBV19 and TRBJ2-2, with TRBD1 identical over 10 bases. The CDR3 totals 14 residues. Per the germline V gene, CDR1 is LNHDA and CDR2 is SQIVND (reference sequence). The junction had 7 bases not matched to a gene; V was cut back by 10 bases and J by 5 bases.

This clone was observed a handful of times. The chain carries TRBV25-1 and TRBJ1-5; perhaps TRBD1 as D (6 bases). This CDR3 has 13 residues. Trimming took 5 bases from V and 5 from J, leaving 10 bases between them. Germline values: CDR1 MGHDK, CDR2 SYGVNS. The CDR3, as DNA: TGTGCCAGCAGTCTGGACAGCTATCAGCCCCAGCATTTT. The encoded protein is CASSLDSYQPQHF. Based on the CDR3 plus reference TRBV25-1 and TRBJ1-5, the full variable domain is EADIYQTPRYLVIGTGKKITLECSQTMGHDKMYWYQQDPGMELHLIHYSYGVNSTEKGDLSSESTVSRIRTEHFPLTLESARPSHTSQYLCASSLDSYQPQHFGDGTRLSIL.

This clone was seen more than once but under ten times. The chain has TRBV6-5 and TRBJ2-7; 7 nucleotides align to TRBD1. CDR3 length equals 16 residues. V lost 0 bases, J lost 3 bases, and 8 bases stayed unmatched. Germline values: CDR1 MNHEY, CDR2 SVGAGI. Written as DNA, the CDR3 is TGTGCCAGCAGTTACTCTACCCGGGACAGACACTACGAGCAGTACTTC. It codes for CASSYSTRDRHYEQYF.

The chain has TRBV7-9 and TRBJ2-3; maybe TRBD2 (6 bases). Germline loops: CDR1 SEHNR, CDR2 FQNEAQ (reference sequence). CDR3 length: 19 residues. V was trimmed by 5 bases and J by 0 bases, leaving 24 bases between them. CDR3 nucleotide sequence: TGTGCCAGCAGCCATCCGGCGGGAAACGGACTTCTTAGCACAGATACGCAGTATTTT. Protein product: CASSHPAGNGLLSTDTQYF.

V and J are TRBV9 and TRBJ2-3, with D maybe TRBD2 (5 bases). The CDR3 consists of 13 residues. Germline CDR1 and CDR2: SGDLS and YYNGEE. Between the trimmed V and J ends, which lost 4 bases and 6 bases, there was a span of 12 bases. In DNA form, the CDR3 reads TGTGCCAGCAGCCCCCGGGATGTGGATACGCAGTATTTT. Encoded protein: CASSPRDVDTQYF.